This passage covers 29 T cell receptor beta chains from one sample sequenced in a study of OX40 agonist ivuxolimab in advanced cancers. Clones were sequenced by immunoSEQ multiplex PCR, and TCRdb holds only the in-frame ones, with some missing. This sample yields approximately 82,000 clones, of which less than 90% are seen a single time; over 0.7% belongs to the top ten. The material was CD4+ or CD8+ T cells sorted from blood, obtained in a trial of the OX40 agonist ivuxolimab. Receptors were obtained from an adult with an advanced solid tumor such as melanoma, head and neck, liver or kidney cancer.

The chain uses TRBV7-6 and TRBJ2-7; a weak D match, TRBD2 (6 bases). V lost 1 base, J lost 0 bases, and 10 bases lay in between. The CDR3 has 15 residues. From germline, CDR1 is SGHVS and CDR2 FNYEAQ. CDR3 residues: CASSLEEGFSYEQYF. The CDR3 region has the DNA TGTGCCAGCAGCTTAGAGGAGGGGTTCTCCTACGAGCAGTACTTC. The variable domain in full, with the rest retrieved from reference TRBV7-6 and TRBJ2-7, is GAGVSQSPRYKVTKRGQDVALRCDPISGHVSLYWYRQALGQGPEFLTYFNYEAQQDKSGLPNDRFSAERPEGSISTLTIQRTEQRDSAMYRCASSLEEGFSYEQYFGPGTRLTVT.

The genes are TRBV6-5 and TRBJ1-2, with a weak D call TRBD1 (6 bases). Trimming left V 6 bases short and J 5 bases short, with 16 bases between. Germline CDR1 reads MNHEY; CDR2 reads SVGAGI. The CDR3 has 14 amino acids. CDR3 protein: CASRTQGTGYGYTF. CDR3 in DNA: TGTGCCAGCAGAACGCAGGGGACCGGATATGGCTACACCTTC.

Details on this clone: In the same sample, other DNA sequences code for this CDR3. The chain uses TRBV7-9 and TRBJ2-5; D is uncertain. Per the germline V gene, CDR1 is SEHNR and CDR2 is FQNEAQ (reference sequence). The CDR3 runs to 11 residues. V was pared by 1 base and J by 5 bases, with 2 bases between. CDR3: CASSLVETQYF. CDR3 sequence (DNA): TGTGCCAGCAGCTTAGTTGAGACCCAGTACTTC.

V usage is TRBV2 and J usage is TRBJ2-3, with D perhaps given as TRBD1 or TRBD2 (5 bases each). Germline V lookup: CDR1 SNHLY, CDR2 FYNNEI. CDR3 length equals 14 residues. The V end lost 0 bases, the J end lost 8 bases, and 12 bases lay between the germline ends. The chain's CDR3 is CASSEAQGAGTQYF. CDR3 coding DNA: TGTGCCAGCAGTGAAGCGCAAGGGGCGGGTACGCAGTATTTT.

This sequence joins TRBV5-1 and TRBJ1-1, with D possibly TRBD1 on 5 matching bases. From germline, CDR1 is SGHRS and CDR2 YFSETQ. The ends were cut back, 1 base at V and 7 bases at J, with 8 bases in the middle. The CDR3 covers 12 residues. The CDR3 DNA is TGCGCCAGCAGCTTGAGCGGGGGTGAAGCTTTCTTT. Translating it yields CASSLSGGEAFF.

The V call is TRBV5-1, the J call TRBJ1-1; D is unresolved. Germline assignment: CDR1 SGHRS and CDR2 YFSETQ. This CDR3 has 13 residues. Trimming removed 0 bases at V and 8 bases at J, with 11 bases between. This CDR3 reads CASSLVAEVEAFF. The CDR3, as DNA: TGCGCCAGCAGCTTGGTGGCAGAAGTAGAAGCTTTCTTT. Filled out from reference TRBV5-1 and TRBJ1-1, the complete variable domain reads KAGVTQTPRYLIKTRGQQVTLSCSPISGHRSVSWYQQTPGQGLQFLFEYFSETQRNKGNFPGRFSGRQFSNSRSEMNVSTLELGDSALYLCASSLVAEVEAFFGQGTRLTVV.

Comments on this clone: Distinct nucleotide sequences in the sample also encode this CDR3. This chain uses TRBV19 with TRBJ1-3; D call uncertain. V gave up 3 bases and J gave up 1 base, with 7 bases separating them. The germline V gene has CDR1 LNHDA and CDR2 SQIVND (reference sequence). The CDR3 totals 14 residues. DNA of the CDR3: TGTGCCAGTAGTATGGAGGGATCTGGAAACACCATATATTTT. This translates into CASSMEGSGNTIYF.

The rearrangement uses TRBV6-5 and TRBJ1-6; 7 nucleotides agree with TRBD1. Germline-derived CDR1 and CDR2 are MNHEY and SVGAGI. The CDR3 is 15 residues long. With 4 bases clipped from V and 6 bases from J, the junction kept 6 bases outside the gene matches. The CDR3 DNA is TGTGCCAGCAGTTTGGGCCCAGGGGGTAATTCACCCCTCCACTTT. Its protein is CASSLGPGGNSPLHF.

V gene TRBV29-1 combines with J gene TRBJ1-2; D remains unclear. Germline values: CDR1 SQVTM, CDR2 ANQGSEA. CDR3 length equals 11 residues. Trimming took 7 bases from V and 3 from J, leaving 9 bases between them. The CDR3 region is CSAQRDYGYTF. The CDR3 nucleotides read TGCAGCGCCCAAAGGGACTATGGCTACACCTTC.

The sample holds a few counts of this clone. The gene calls are TRBV4-2 and TRBJ2-2; no clear D gene. From germline, CDR1 is LGHNA and CDR2 YNFKEQ. V was cut by 0 bases and J by 8 bases, with 1 base left in between. This CDR3 contains 11 residues. CDR3 residues: CASSQEGELFF. The CDR3 nucleotides are TGTGCCAGCAGCCAAGAAGGGGAGCTGTTTTTT.

CDR3 protein: CASTTGTADSGNTIYF. The DNA for the CDR3 is TGTGCCAGTACTACCGGGACTGCGGACTCTGGAAACACCATATATTTT. V usage is TRBV19 and J usage is TRBJ1-3; TRBD1 might be the D (5 bases). The CDR3 runs 16 residues. The V and J ends lost 7 bases and 0 bases respectively, with 16 bases between them. Germline loops: CDR1 LNHDA, CDR2 SQIVND (reference sequence). Full variable domain (outside the CDR3, taken from reference TRBV19 and TRBJ1-3): DGGITQSPKYLFRKEGQNVTLSCEQNLNHDAMYWYRQDPGQGLRLIYYSQIVNDFQKGDIAEGYSVSREKKESFPLTVTSAQKNPTAFYLCASTTGTADSGNTIYFGEGSWLTVV.

As to this clone: The same CDR3 also results from other DNA sequences found in this sample. The J gene is TRBJ1-1, the V gene TRBV2; 7 bases agree with TRBD1. Germline assignment: CDR1 SNHLY and CDR2 FYNNEI. Trimming removed 6 bases from V and 0 bases from J; junction bases left unmatched: 4. The CDR3 sequence is 14 residues long. The CDR3 nucleotides read TGTGCCAGCAGGGGGGACAGCTTGAACACTGAAGCTTTCTTT. Its protein product is CASRGDSLNTEAFF.

V is TRBV27 and J is TRBJ2-7, with D perhaps matching TRBD1 or TRBD2 (5 bases each). This CDR3 region has 16 residues. V dropped 2 bases and J dropped 5 bases, with 19 bases sitting between them. Germline CDR1 MNHEY, CDR2 SMNVEV (reference sequence). The CDR3 coding sequence is TGTGCCAGCAGTTTACCCGGGACCTTAAAGGGGCACGAGCAGTACTTC. This gives the protein CASSLPGTLKGHEQYF.

This chain joins TRBV6-1 and TRBJ1-4; D remains unclear. CDR1 and CDR2 from the germline V gene are MNHNS and SASEGT. Deletions cut 9 bases from V and 4 bases from J, with 12 bases between. The CDR3 has 13 residues. The CDR3 coding sequence is TGTGCCAGTGACCGAGCGAATAATGAAAAACTGTTTTTT. This encodes CASDRANNEKLFF.

J is TRBJ2-6 and V is TRBV5-1; D not certain. There are 15 residues in the CDR3. V lost 6 bases and J 0 bases, leaving 10 bases between the germline ends. From germline, CDR1 is SGHRS and CDR2 YFSETQ. CDR3 sequence reads: CASTQSLSGANVLTF. The CDR3 region has the DNA TGCGCCAGCACGCAGTCTCTCTCTGGGGCCAACGTCCTGACTTTC.

The chain recombines TRBV5-4 with TRBJ2-2, with TRBD1 matching over 9 bases. The CDR3 consists of 15 residues. The trim removed 4 bases at V and 5 bases at J, leaving 6 bases unmatched. CDR1 and CDR2 (germline): SGHNT, YYREEE (reference sequence). The CDR3, as DNA: TGTGCCAGCAGCACTGGACAGGGGTATACCGGGGAGCTGTTTTTT. Its protein product is CASSTGQGYTGELFF.

The chain uses TRBV4-3 and TRBJ2-5; D is perhaps TRBD1 (6 bases). The J call could be wrong; TRBJ2-7 is a better fit for the DNA end. Per germline, CDR1 LGHNA and CDR2 YSLEER. The CDR3 loop spans 14 amino acids. The CDR3 region has the DNA TGCGCCAGCAGCCCCTCTAGGGGGACCCACGAGCAGTACTTC. Amino acids: CASSPSRGTHEQYF.

The chain joins TRBV2 to TRBJ1-1; tentatively, D is TRBD1 (6 bases). V dropped 6 bases and J dropped 3 bases, with 17 bases sitting between them. The CDR3 is 15 residues long. Germline V gene lookup returns CDR1 SNHLY and CDR2 FYNNEI. CDR3 bases: TGTGCCAGCAGGAGTCCAGGGGAAATTGACACTGAAGCTTTCTTT. Its protein is CASRSPGEIDTEAFF.

V usage is TRBV7-2 and J usage is TRBJ2-1; 9 positions agree with TRBD1. Germline V gives CDR1 SGHTA, CDR2 FQGNSA. The CDR3 spans 15 residues. After removal of 5 bases from V and 9 bases from J, the junction contained 11 bases not matched to a gene. CDR3 coding DNA: TGTGCCAGCAGCCTCACGGGACAGGGTTTGGGTGAGCAGTTCTTC. Amino acids: CASSLTGQGLGEQFF. Full variable domain (rest looked up from reference TRBV7-2 and TRBJ2-1): GAGVSQSPSNKVTEKGKDVELRCDPISGHTALYWYRQSLGQGLEFLIYFQGNSAPDKSGLPSDRFSAERTGGSVSTLTIQRTQQEDSAVYLCASSLTGQGLGEQFFGPGTRLTVL.

This chain links TRBV5-1 with TRBJ2-2; D is unresolved. CDR1 is SGHRS and CDR2 is YFSETQ in the germline V gene. The CDR3 contains 15 residues. Trimming pared 0 bases from V and 4 bases from J, leaving 10 bases between. CDR3 in amino acids: CASSLEPGSTGELFF. CDR3 DNA sequence: TGCGCCAGCAGCTTGGAGCCCGGGTCCACCGGGGAGCTGTTTTTT.

The chain employs TRBV2 and TRBJ2-4; 8 nucleotides match TRBD2. The CDR3 has 17 residues. The germline V gene encodes CDR1 SNHLY and CDR2 FYNNEI. With 2 bases clipped from V and 0 bases from J, the junction kept 6 bases outside the gene matches. The CDR3 loop reads CASSERIAGGAKNIQYF. Here the CDR3 DNA reads TGTGCCAGCAGTGAAAGGATCGCGGGGGGAGCCAAAAACATTCAGTACTTC.

This rearrangement joins TRBV6-5 to TRBJ1-1; D gene ambiguous. The CDR3 has 14 amino acids. Trimming removed 2 bases from V and 1 base from J, with 8 bases in between. CDR1 is MNHEY, CDR2 SVGAGI, per germline. The CDR3 sequence is CASSYEGGNTEAFF. In DNA, the CDR3 is TGTGCCAGCAGTTACGAGGGAGGGAACACTGAAGCTTTCTTT.

This sequence joins TRBV5-1 and TRBJ2-4; the D gene could be TRBD1 or TRBD2 (6 bases each). The V gene lost 4 bases and the J gene lost 11 bases, with 22 bases spanning the gap. The CDR3 runs 15 residues. CDR1 and CDR2 from the germline V gene are SGHRS and YFSETQ. CDR3 DNA: TGCGCCAGCAGCCCGGCAGGCAGCGCGGGGACATTTCAGTACTTC. Its translation is CASSPAGSAGTFQYF.

The chain joins TRBV19 to TRBJ1-5; the D gene is possibly TRBD1 (6 bases). In germline, CDR1 is LNHDA, CDR2 SQIVND (reference sequence). V was cut by 5 bases and J by 4 bases, with 21 bases left in between. The CDR3 totals 17 residues. The DNA for the CDR3 is TGTGCCAGTAGTCTCCCCGGGACACCCACAGGGAATCAGCCCCAGCATTTT. Translation: CASSLPGTPTGNQPQHF.

This rearrangement joins TRBV11-3 to TRBJ2-7; 7 nucleotides align to TRBD1. The CDR3 length is 14 residues. Looked up from germline, CDR1 is SGHNT and CDR2 is YENEEA. J lost 3 bases, V lost 5 bases, and 7 bases had no gene match. CDR3 protein: CASSPGTEDYEQYF. Here the CDR3 DNA reads TGTGCCAGCAGCCCCGGGACAGAGGACTACGAGCAGTACTTC.

V gene TRBV6-5 combines with J gene TRBJ1-2; D perhaps matches TRBD1 (6 bases). The CDR3 is 15 residues long. V was trimmed by 1 base and J by 7 bases, leaving 16 bases between them. Per germline, CDR1 MNHEY and CDR2 SVGAGI. CDR3 loop: CASSYLGGTRGGYTF. The CDR3 bases are TGTGCCAGCAGTTACTTAGGGGGGACTAGGGGTGGCTACACCTTC.

The rearrangement joins TRBV30 to TRBJ1-5, with 10 positions matching TRBD1. The V segment lost 0 bases and the J segment 6 bases; nucleotides outside the gene matches: 2. The CDR3 consists of 14 residues. Germline CDR1 is GTSNPN and CDR2 is SVGIG (reference sequence). CDR3 DNA: TGTGCCTGGAGTGTCGGGACAGGGGCTCAGCCCCAGCATTTT. Translated, it gives CAWSVGTGAQPQHF.

This chain connects TRBV5-1 to TRBJ1-6; 10 positions match TRBD1. Germline CDR1 SGHRS, CDR2 YFSETQ. The CDR3 sequence is 15 residues long. The junction had 3 bases not matched to a gene; V was cut back by 2 bases and J by 7 bases. The CDR3 loop reads CASSLGGQGNSPLHF. In nucleotides, the CDR3 is TGCGCCAGCAGCTTAGGGGGACAGGGGAATTCACCCCTCCACTTT.

V is TRBV9 and J is TRBJ2-7; a possible D gene is TRBD2 (6 bases). The germline V and J ends were trimmed by 0 bases and 0 bases, with 10 bases remaining between them. Germline V lookup: CDR1 SGDLS, CDR2 YYNGEE. The CDR3 runs 15 residues. CDR3 bases: TGTGCCAGCAGCGTAGGCCCTAGCGACTCCTACGAGCAGTACTTC. It yields the protein CASSVGPSDSYEQYF.